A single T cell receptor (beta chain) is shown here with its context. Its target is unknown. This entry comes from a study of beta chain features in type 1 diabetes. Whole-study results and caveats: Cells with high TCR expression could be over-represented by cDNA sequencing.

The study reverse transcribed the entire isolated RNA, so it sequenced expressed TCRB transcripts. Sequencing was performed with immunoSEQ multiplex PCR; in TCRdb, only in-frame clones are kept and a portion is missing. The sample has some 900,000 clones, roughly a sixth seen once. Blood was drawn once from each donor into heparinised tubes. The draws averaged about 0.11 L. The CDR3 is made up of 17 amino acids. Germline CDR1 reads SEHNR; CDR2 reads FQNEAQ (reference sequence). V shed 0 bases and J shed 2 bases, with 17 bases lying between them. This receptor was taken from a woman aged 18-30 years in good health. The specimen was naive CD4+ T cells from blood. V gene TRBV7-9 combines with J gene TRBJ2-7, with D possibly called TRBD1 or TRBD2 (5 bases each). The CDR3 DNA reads TGTGCCAGCAGCTTAGCGCTAGCAACAGGACGGACCTACGAGCAGTACTTC. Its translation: CASSLALATGRTYEQYF. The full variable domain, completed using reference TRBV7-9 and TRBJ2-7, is DTGVSQNPRHKITKRGQNVTFRCDPISEHNRLYWYRQTLGQGPEFLTYFQNEAQLEKSRLLSDRFSAERPKGSFSTLEIQRTEQGDSAMYLCASSLALATGRTYEQYFGPGTRLTVT.